This TCR beta chain was captured by sequencing in a study of control samples from healthy donors and cancer patients. TCRdb keeps only in-frame clones here, not all; method: immunoSEQ multiplex PCR. Of about 140,000 clones listed, just under 95% are singletons. This clone was detected a few times. Other nucleotide sequences from this sample produce the same CDR3. CDR1 KGHDR and CDR2 SFDVKD come from the germline V gene. This CDR3 spans 12 amino acids. V was cut by 3 bases and J by 4 bases, with 3 bases left in between. This TCR came from a man aged 25 to 40 in good health. The chain has TRBV24-1 and TRBJ1-5; no definite D call. Sequenced sample: blood. CDR3 bases: TGTGCCACCAGTGATCGTAATCAGCCCCAGCATTTT. This encodes CATSDRNQPQHF.